This T cell receptor (beta chain) comes out of a study of T cells after yellow fever vaccination. Regarding the study as a whole: Compared with primary, the secondary response was weaker and peaked at day 5, not 15.

For TCR, cDNA came from 5'RACE template switching, which added a universal primer site and UMIs. One entry per CDR3 protein, called by TCRdb with MiXCR from the 5' RACE reads. The sample has about 340,000 distinct CDR3 sequences, around 12% seen once; the top ten hold 2.5% to 3.5%. Germline values: CDR1 SGHTA, CDR2 FQGNSA. V dropped 5 bases and J dropped 2 bases, with 17 bases sitting between them. CDR3 size: 16 residues. Of note for this clonotype: Its antigen is still unknown.

This material consisted of CD4+ T cells sorted from PBMCs, taken 15 days after the yellow fever booster vaccination. J is TRBJ2-3 and V is TRBV7-2; tentatively, D is TRBD1 (6 bases). The TCR comes from a man aged 18 to 35 who received the YFV17D yellow fever vaccine. CDR3 loop: CASSPVSRQDTDTQYF. The CDR3, as DNA: TGTGCCAGCAGCCCTGTAAGTCGACAGGACACAGATACGCAGTATTTT.